These 14 T cell receptor beta chains originate from one sample sequenced in a study of blood T cell repertoires in COVID-19. This table comes from immunoSEQ multiplex PCR, and its TCRdb copy is limited to in-frame clones, with some not included. Seen here are 120,000 to 150,000 clones, less than 90% observed once, and the top ten hold 5% to 7%. Specimen: PBMCs or T cells enriched from blood (not recorded which). These TCRs come from a man aged 40-49 years with acute COVID-19.

The gene calls are TRBV7-8 and TRBJ2-2; 8 bases fit TRBD1. This CDR3 has 16 residues. CDR1 is SGHVS, CDR2 FQNEAQ, per germline. The junction had 9 bases not matched to a gene; V was cut back by 5 bases and J by 4 bases. The DNA for the CDR3 is TGTGCCAGCAGCGACAGGGGAGGATGGCGCACCGGGGAGCTGTTTTTT. As protein: CASSDRGGWRTGELFF.

This clone was detected many times. The chain links TRBV21-1 to TRBJ1-6; the listed D gene, TRBD1, was not tested against the DNA. TRBV21-1 is an annotated pseudogene. This CDR3 spans 15 amino acids. CDR3 protein: CASIPAGQHNSPLHF. CDR3 nucleotide sequence: TGTGCCAGCATCCCCGCGGGACAGCATAATTCACCCCTCCACTTT.

The CDR3 protein is CATSSIFLDRGHQPQHF. The DNA of the CDR3 is TGTGCCACCAGCAGCATCTTTTTGGACAGGGGGCATCAGCCCCAGCATTTT. The chain couples TRBV15 to TRBJ1-5; 11 bases align to TRBD1. V was pared by 3 bases and J by 5 bases, with 9 bases of the junction left unmatched. Germline CDR1 is LNHNV and CDR2 is YYDKDF (reference sequence). The CDR3 has 17 residues. The entire variable domain, with the rest obtained from reference TRBV15 and TRBJ1-5, is as follows: DAMVIQNPRYQVTQFGKPVTLSCSQTLNHNVMYWYQQKSSQAPKLLFHYYDKDFNNEADTPDNFQSRRPNTSFCFLDIRSPGLGDTAMYLCATSSIFLDRGHQPQHFGDGTRLSIL.

The chain employs TRBV6-5 and TRBJ1-2, with D possibly matching TRBD1 (6 bases). This CDR3 region has 16 residues. The germline V gene has CDR1 MNHEY and CDR2 SVGAGI. V was shortened by 0 bases and J by 4 bases, with 15 bases between the two germline ends. CDR3 bases: TGTGCCAGCAGTTACTCGGATGGACAGCGAAGCTATGGCTACACCTTC. This codes for CASSYSDGQRSYGYTF.

This sequence joins TRBV7-7 and TRBJ2-1, with no clear D. This CDR3 has 15 residues. With 1 base removed from V and 4 bases from J, the gap between germline ends came to 11 bases. Germline lookup yields CDR1 SSHAT and CDR2 FNYEAQ (reference sequence). DNA for the CDR3: TGTGCCAGCAGCTTAGGATTAGTCAGGTACAATGAGCAGTTCTTC. Protein: CASSLGLVRYNEQFF.

The V gene is TRBV4-3, the J gene TRBJ2-1; D is possibly TRBD2 (6 bases). Germline V gene data show CDR1 as LGHNA and CDR2 as YSLEER. This CDR3 comprises 15 residues. Trimming cost V 0 bases and J 9 bases, with 15 bases left between them. CDR3 loop: CASSQEVAGSGEQFF. CDR3 bases: TGCGCCAGCAGCCAAGAGGTAGCCGGTAGCGGTGAGCAGTTCTTC.

The rearrangement joins TRBV4-1 to TRBJ2-1; TRBD2 agrees at 13 bases. There are 14 residues in the CDR3. CDR1 and CDR2 from the germline V gene are MGHRA and YSYEKL. Trimming at V came to 1 base and at J to 10 bases, leaving 1 base not matched to a gene. The CDR3 DNA reads TGCGCCAGCAGCCAAGGGACTAGCGGGGGAGAGCAGTTCTTC. Translation gives CASSQGTSGGEQFF.

This chain links TRBV25-1 with TRBJ2-7; maybe TRBD1 (5 bases). CDR1 is MGHDK and CDR2 is SYGVNS in the germline V gene. With 6 bases removed from V and 7 bases from J, the gap between germline ends came to 19 bases. This CDR3 has 14 residues. The CDR3 protein is CASSPTVLPPEQYF. DNA for the CDR3: TGTGCCAGCAGCCCGACAGTGCTCCCTCCGGAGCAGTACTTC.

The rearrangement uses TRBV27 and TRBJ1-2, with 8 nucleotides matching TRBD1. V dropped 5 bases and J dropped 7; count of bases not matched to a gene: 3. Germline V CDR1 and CDR2: MNHEY, SMNVEV (reference sequence). CDR3 size: 12 residues. The CDR3 bases are TGTGCCAGCAGTACGACAGGGGTTGGCTACACCTTC. It is translated as CASSTTGVGYTF.

The rearrangement joins TRBV24-1 to TRBJ1-2, with D possibly TRBD1 on 5 matching bases. CDR1 KGHDR and CDR2 SFDVKD come from the germline V gene. Trimming removed 0 bases at V and 10 bases at J, with 8 bases between. This CDR3 comprises 12 residues. In nucleotides, the CDR3 is TGTGCCACCAGTGATTTGGACAGAATCTACACCTTC. This translates into CATSDLDRIYTF.

The chain employs TRBV2 and TRBJ2-1; a possible D gene is TRBD2 (5 bases). The CDR3 covers 16 residues. CDR1 and CDR2 (germline): SNHLY, FYNNEI. The V end lost 2 bases, the J end lost 0 bases, and 11 bases lay between the germline ends. The CDR3 protein is CASSEWPGSSYNEQFF. CDR3 nucleotide sequence: TGTGCCAGCAGTGAATGGCCGGGGAGCTCCTACAATGAGCAGTTCTTC.

V usage is TRBV4-2 and J usage is TRBJ2-1; TRBD2 matches at 8 bases. The V gene's germline CDR1 is LGHNA and CDR2 YNFKEQ. V was pared by 4 bases and J by 0 bases, with 5 bases of the junction left unmatched. The CDR3 totals 16 residues. For the CDR3, the DNA is TGTGCCAGCAGCCGCAGCGGGGGTAGCTCCTACAATGAGCAGTTCTTC. Protein sequence: CASSRSGGSSYNEQFF.

This chain links TRBV7-9 with TRBJ1-6; no definite D call. V was cut by 0 bases and J by 9 bases, with 9 bases left in between. This CDR3 spans 14 amino acids. Germline V gives CDR1 SEHNR, CDR2 FQNEAQ (reference sequence). The CDR3 sequence is CASSLAGRSSPLHF. The CDR3 DNA reads TGTGCCAGCAGCTTAGCAGGGAGAAGTTCACCCCTCCACTTT.

The chain carries TRBV6-6 and TRBJ2-1; D is unresolved. This CDR3 contains 12 residues. Germline V gene sequence: CDR1 MNHNY, CDR2 SVGAGI (reference sequence). Deletions cut 6 bases from V and 6 bases from J, with 9 bases between. In nucleotides, the CDR3 is TGTGCCAGCAGCCTAGAAAGCAATGAGCAGTTCTTC. Translated: CASSLESNEQFF.